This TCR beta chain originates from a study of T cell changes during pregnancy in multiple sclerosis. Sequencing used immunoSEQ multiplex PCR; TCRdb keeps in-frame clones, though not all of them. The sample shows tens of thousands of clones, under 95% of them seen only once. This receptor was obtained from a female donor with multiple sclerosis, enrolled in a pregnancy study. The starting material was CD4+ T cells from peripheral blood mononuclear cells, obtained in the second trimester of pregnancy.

The CDR3 DNA is TGTGCCAGCAGTACGGTCTACGAGCAGTACTTC. Translation gives CASSTVYEQYF. The rearrangement uses TRBV7-8 and TRBJ2-7, with D uncertain. Germline-derived CDR1 and CDR2 are SGHVS and FQNEAQ. V was trimmed by 6 bases and J by 3 bases, leaving 6 bases between them. The CDR3 consists of 11 residues.